This passage covers 26 T cell receptor beta chains from one sample sequenced in a study of response to subunit inactivated influenza vaccine. TCRdb independently ran MiXCR on the RT-PCR reads; one entry per CDR3 protein. The table records about 180,000 distinct CDR3 sequences, roughly a tenth of them present only once. The sample here was CD8+ T cells sorted from PBMCs, taken approximately 25 months after vaccination. These receptors were taken from a man in his fifties or sixties who received an inactivated influenza vaccine.

The J gene is TRBJ1-2, the V gene TRBV20-1; TRBD1 might be the D (6 bases). Trimming removed 4 bases at V and 1 base at J, with 13 bases between. CDR3 length: 14 amino acids. Germline CDR1 DFQATT, CDR2 SNEGSKA (reference sequence). DNA of the CDR3: TGCAGTGCTACCCAGGACAGCTATAACTATGGCTACACCTTC. It specifies CSATQDSYNYGYTF.

The CDR3 nucleotides read TGCAGCGTTGGTGGCGGGGACTCTGGAAACACCATATATTTT. Its protein is CSVGGGDSGNTIYF. The V call is TRBV29-1, the J call TRBJ1-3; D not certain. The CDR3 sequence is 14 residues long. With 4 bases removed from V and 0 bases from J, the gap between germline ends came to 10 bases. Per the germline V gene, CDR1 is SQVTM and CDR2 is ANQGSEA.

The chain links TRBV7-9 to TRBJ2-4; the match to TRBD1 covers 8 bases. CDR3 size: 14 residues. CDR1 and CDR2 from the germline V gene are SEHNR and FQNEAQ (reference sequence). The V segment lost 11 bases and the J segment 9 bases; nucleotides outside the gene matches: 15. For the CDR3, the DNA is TGTGCCGGTGGACAGGGTGGGACTTTTGGCATTCAGTACTTC. Its translation: CAGGQGGTFGIQYF.

As regards this clonotype: A much larger clone lies a single base off, so this may be a read error. This rearrangement joins TRBV6-2 or TRBV6-3 to TRBJ2-2; no clear D. This CDR3 has 13 amino acids. V was shortened by 4 bases and J by 5 bases, with 8 bases between the two germline ends. Germline CDR1 and CDR2: MNHEY and SVGEGT. The CDR3 loop is CASSCLWTGELFF. The CDR3 DNA follows: TGTGCCAGCAGTTGCCTTTGGACCGGGGAGCTGTTTTTT.

This chain uses TRBV4-2 with TRBJ2-3; 9 bases agree with TRBD2. Germline V gene sequence: CDR1 LGHNA, CDR2 YNFKEQ. The CDR3 sequence is 16 residues long. The ends lost 3 bases at V and 4 bases at J; junction bases unmatched: 8. The chain's CDR3 is CASSQVAGGPPDTQYF. The CDR3 DNA follows: TGTGCCAGCAGCCAGGTTGCGGGGGGGCCCCCAGATACGCAGTATTTT.

This chain uses TRBV4-2 with TRBJ2-2, with TRBD2 matching 10 bases. CDR1 LGHNA and CDR2 YNFKEQ come from the germline V gene. CDR3 length: 18 residues. V lost 0 bases, J lost 5 bases, and 9 bases stayed unmatched. The CDR3 DNA follows: TGTGCCAGCAGCCAAGATATGACTAGCGGGTGGAGGACCGGGGAGCTGTTTTTT. Protein: CASSQDMTSGWRTGELFF.

The chain joins TRBV9 to TRBJ2-7, with unresolved D. This CDR3 has 14 amino acids. The V gene's germline CDR1 is SGDLS and CDR2 YYNGEE. Between the trimmed V and J ends, which lost 3 bases and 3 bases, there was a span of 13 bases. The CDR3 region has the DNA TGTGCCAGCAGCGCCTCCCGTGATGACTACGAGCAGTACTTC. Protein product: CASSASRDDYEQYF.

The chain recombines TRBV7-9 with TRBJ1-4; 7 bases are shared with TRBD1. V shed 7 bases and J 4 bases; nucleotides not matched to a gene: 6. From germline, CDR1 is SEHNR and CDR2 FQNEAQ (reference sequence). The CDR3 has 14 residues. The chain's CDR3 is CASTRTGDNEKLFF. The CDR3 bases are TGTGCCAGCACCAGAACAGGGGATAATGAAAAACTGTTTTTT.

This clonotype occurred a few times. The V and J genes are TRBV5-6 and TRBJ2-3, with TRBD2 identical over 7 bases. Looked up from germline, CDR1 is SGHDT and CDR2 is YYEEEE. The CDR3 consists of 14 residues. The J segment lost 3 bases and the V segment lost 0 bases, leaving 1 base of the junction unmatched. This CDR3 is CASSLEAGTDTQYF. The CDR3 coding sequence is TGTGCCAGCAGCTTGGAAGCGGGAACAGATACGCAGTATTTT.

The chain joins TRBV27 to TRBJ1-1; D may be TRBD1 (6 bases). CDR1 and CDR2 from the germline V gene are MNHEY and SMNVEV (reference sequence). The CDR3 is 14 amino acids. V was pared by 2 bases and J by 1 base, with 8 bases between. CDR3 DNA sequence: TGTGCCAGCAGTTTACTCAGGGGGAACACTGAAGCTTTCTTT. Translating it yields CASSLLRGNTEAFF.

V and J are TRBV6-5 and TRBJ2-5, with D maybe TRBD1 (6 bases). The germline V and J ends were trimmed by 0 bases and 4 bases, with 12 bases remaining between them. The CDR3 covers 15 residues. CDR1 MNHEY and CDR2 SVGAGI come from the germline V gene. The CDR3 DNA reads as TGTGCCAGCAGTTACTCGATGGGACAAAGAGAGACCCAGTACTTC. Its protein product is CASSYSMGQRETQYF.

This rearrangement joins TRBV21-1 to TRBJ2-4; TRBD1 is the table's D call and was not checked against the DNA. TRBV21-1 constitutes a pseudogene. This CDR3 has 19 amino acids. CDR3 DNA: TGTGCCAGCAGCAACCGGGACAGGGGGCCATCATTCTCCCAAAACATTCAGTACTTC. Translating it yields CASSNRDRGPSFSQNIQYF.

The sample holds a few counts of this clonotype. The chain links TRBV6-2 or TRBV6-3 to TRBJ2-1, with 8 bases lining up with TRBD2. CDR1 is MNHEY and CDR2 is SVGEGT in the germline V gene. V lost 2 bases, J lost 7 bases, and 7 bases stayed unmatched. This CDR3 has 15 amino acids. The CDR3: CASSYAGRAKNEQFF. As DNA, the CDR3 is TGTGCCAGCAGTTACGCCGGGAGGGCCAAAAATGAGCAGTTCTTC.

There are a few counts of this clonotype. This sequence joins TRBV20-1 and TRBJ2-5; 9 nucleotides match TRBD1. Losses at the gene ends were 6 bases for V and 5 bases for J; bases not matched to a gene: 13. The CDR3 has 15 residues. Germline V CDR1 and CDR2: DFQATT, SNEGSKA (reference sequence). This CDR3 reads CSAFAWDRDEETQYF. For the CDR3, the DNA is TGCAGTGCATTTGCCTGGGACAGGGATGAGGAGACCCAGTACTTC.

This clonotype was seen a few times. This chain links TRBV12-3 or TRBV12-4 with TRBJ1-2; the D is unclear. V lost 5 bases and J 5 bases, leaving 12 bases between the germline ends. The length of the CDR3 is 13 residues. The CDR3 nucleotides are TGTGCCAGCAGTCCCGGAGCACCTTATGGCTACACCTTC. This encodes CASSPGAPYGYTF.

The CDR3 DNA reads TGTGCCAGCAGTTCCCCCTTTTGGGATGAGCAGTTCTTC. Translation gives CASSSPFWDEQFF. The J gene is TRBJ2-1, the V gene TRBV6-2 or TRBV6-3; D gene ambiguous. The CDR3 runs 13 residues. Trimming shortened V by 4 bases and J by 8 bases, and 12 bases separated the two germline ends. The V gene's germline CDR1 is MNHEY and CDR2 SVGEGT.

This clonotype turned up a few times. This sequence joins TRBV5-5 and TRBJ1-4, with 12 bases matching TRBD1. The V gene's germline CDR1 is SGHKS and CDR2 YYEKEE (reference sequence). The CDR3 extends over 16 amino acids. Trimming took 3 bases from V and 4 from J; bases not matched to a gene: 4. The DNA of the CDR3 is TGTGCCAGCAGCTCCGGGACAGGGGGCGTTAATGAAAAACTGTTTTTT. It codes for CASSSGTGGVNEKLFF. Complete variable domain (other parts from reference TRBV5-5 and TRBJ1-4): DAGVTQSPTHLIKTRGQQVTLRCSPISGHKSVSWYQQVLGQGPQFIFQYYEKEERGRGNFPDRFSARQFPNYSSELNVNALLLGDSALYLCASSSGTGGVNEKLFFGSGTQLSVL.

This clonotype appeared many times. The chain combines TRBV7-2 with TRBJ2-1, with a tentative D call TRBD2 (6 bases). V lost 3 bases to trimming and J lost 2 bases, with 11 bases between them. This CDR3 comprises 15 residues. CDR1 SGHTA and CDR2 FQGNSA come from the germline V gene. The CDR3 loop is CASSFSGPPYNEQFF. CDR3 nucleotide sequence: TGTGCCAGCAGCTTTAGCGGCCCCCCCTACAATGAGCAGTTCTTC.

There are a few counts of this clonotype. The rearrangement links TRBV7-8 to TRBJ2-3, with D perhaps given as TRBD1 or TRBD2 (6 bases each). Germline V gives CDR1 SGHVS, CDR2 FQNEAQ. This CDR3 contains 14 residues. V lost 1 base and J lost 6, with 11 bases in between. The CDR3 region is CASSLGGASDTQYF. The CDR3 DNA follows: TGTGCCAGCAGCTTAGGGGGGGCTAGCGATACGCAGTATTTT.

This CDR3 is CASSYSASGQGAETQYF. The CDR3 DNA reads TGTGCCAGCAGTTACTCCGCTTCGGGACAGGGGGCAGAGACCCAGTACTTC. This chain uses TRBV6-5 with TRBJ2-5, with TRBD1 identical over 12 bases. With 0 bases clipped from V and 4 bases from J, the junction kept 6 bases outside the gene matches. CDR1 MNHEY and CDR2 SVGAGI come from the germline V gene. CDR3 length equals 17 residues.

The chain uses TRBV27 and TRBJ2-7; possibly TRBD1 or TRBD2 for D (6 bases each). Trimming shortened V by 7 bases and J by 4 bases, and 17 bases separated the two germline ends. The germline V gene encodes CDR1 MNHEY and CDR2 SMNVEV (reference sequence). The CDR3 sequence is 14 residues long. The CDR3 DNA reads as TGTGCCAGCAAATGGGGGGCCGGTGGGTACGAGCAGTACTTC. Translated, it gives CASKWGAGGYEQYF.

The chain uses TRBV11-1 and TRBJ2-2; D not resolved. The CDR3 is made up of 20 amino acids. The germline V gene has CDR1 SGHAT and CDR2 FQDESV (reference sequence). Deletions cut 4 bases from V and 2 bases from J, with 26 bases between. This chain's CDR3 is CASSSTTTRGPTPNTGELFF. CDR3 DNA: TGTGCCAGCAGCTCCACGACGACCCGCGGACCGACGCCCAACACCGGGGAGCTGTTTTTT.

By frequency in the sample, this clonotype is medium-sized. As DNA, the CDR3 is TGTGCCAGCAGTTACTCGGGTAGCGGGGTGACGGAGCAGTTCTTC. It codes for CASSYSGSGVTEQFF. The chain recombines TRBV6-5 with TRBJ2-1, with TRBD2 matching 8 bases. Per the germline V gene, CDR1 is MNHEY and CDR2 is SVGAGI. V was clipped by 0 bases and J by 10 bases; unmatched bases: 8. The CDR3 has 15 amino acids.

This sequence joins TRBV24-1 and TRBJ2-5; TRBD2 might be the D (6 bases). In germline, CDR1 is KGHDR, CDR2 SFDVKD. The CDR3 has 15 residues. V gave up 5 bases and J gave up 5 bases, with 17 bases separating them. CDR3 nucleotides: TGTGCCACCAGTGTCTGGGGGGAAAGCGCGGAGACCCAGTACTTC. This gives the protein CATSVWGESAETQYF.

This chain connects TRBV18 to TRBJ2-1, with D possibly matching TRBD1 (5 bases). Trimming took 6 bases from V and 5 from J, leaving 8 bases between them. The germline CDR1 and CDR2 sequences are KGHSH and LQKENI. The CDR3 totals 12 residues. The CDR3 coding sequence is TGTGCCAGCTCTGAACAGGACAATGAGCAGTTCTTC. It codes for CASSEQDNEQFF.

This clonotype has at least ten counts. Here the CDR3 DNA reads TGTGCCAGCAGTCGACTAGGGTTCCAAGAGACCCAGTACTTC. Its protein product is CASSRLGFQETQYF. The chain couples TRBV28 to TRBJ2-5; D perhaps matches TRBD2 (6 bases). Germline CDR1 is MDHEN and CDR2 is SYDVKM. The CDR3 loop spans 14 amino acids. V was clipped by 5 bases and J by 1 base, with 11 bases between them.